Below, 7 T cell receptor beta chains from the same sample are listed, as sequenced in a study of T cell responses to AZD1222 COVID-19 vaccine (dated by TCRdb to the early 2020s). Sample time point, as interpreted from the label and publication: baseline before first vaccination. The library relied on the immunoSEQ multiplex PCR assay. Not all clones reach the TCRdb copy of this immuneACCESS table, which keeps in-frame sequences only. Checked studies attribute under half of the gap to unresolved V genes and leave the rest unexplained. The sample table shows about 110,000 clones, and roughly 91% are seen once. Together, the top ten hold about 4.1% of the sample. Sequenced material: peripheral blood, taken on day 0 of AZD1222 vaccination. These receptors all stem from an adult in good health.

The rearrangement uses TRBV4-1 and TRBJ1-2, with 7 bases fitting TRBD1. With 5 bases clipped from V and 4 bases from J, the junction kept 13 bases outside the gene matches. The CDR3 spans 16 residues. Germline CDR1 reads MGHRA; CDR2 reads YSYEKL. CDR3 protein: CASSIHHGQDLYGYTF. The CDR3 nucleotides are TGCGCCAGCAGCATCCACCACGGACAGGACCTCTATGGCTACACCTTC.

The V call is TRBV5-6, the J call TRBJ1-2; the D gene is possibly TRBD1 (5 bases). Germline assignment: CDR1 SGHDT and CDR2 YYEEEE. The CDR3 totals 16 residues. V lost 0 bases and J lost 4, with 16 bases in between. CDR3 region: CASSLVRGGAFYGYTF. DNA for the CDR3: TGTGCCAGCAGCTTGGTTCGGGGCGGTGCCTTCTATGGCTACACCTTC.

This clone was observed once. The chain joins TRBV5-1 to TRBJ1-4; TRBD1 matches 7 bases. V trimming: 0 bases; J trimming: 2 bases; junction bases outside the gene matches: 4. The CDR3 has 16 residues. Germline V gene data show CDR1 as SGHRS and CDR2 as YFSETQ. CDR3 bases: TGCGCCAGCAGCTTGGTGGCAGGGGGGACTAATGAAAAACTGTTTTTT. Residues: CASSLVAGGTNEKLFF.

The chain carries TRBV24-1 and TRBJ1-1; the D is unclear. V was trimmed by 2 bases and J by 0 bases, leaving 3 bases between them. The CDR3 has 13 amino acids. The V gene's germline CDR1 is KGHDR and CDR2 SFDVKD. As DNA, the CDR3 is TGTGCCACCAGTGATTCCATGAACACTGAAGCTTTCTTT. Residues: CATSDSMNTEAFF.

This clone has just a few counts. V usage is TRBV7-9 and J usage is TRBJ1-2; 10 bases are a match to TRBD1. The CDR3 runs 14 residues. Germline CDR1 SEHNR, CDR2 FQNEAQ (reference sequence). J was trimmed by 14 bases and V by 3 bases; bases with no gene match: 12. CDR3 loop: CASSFQGQGPAKTF. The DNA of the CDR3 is TGTGCCAGCAGCTTTCAGGGACAGGGGCCCGCGAAGACCTTC.

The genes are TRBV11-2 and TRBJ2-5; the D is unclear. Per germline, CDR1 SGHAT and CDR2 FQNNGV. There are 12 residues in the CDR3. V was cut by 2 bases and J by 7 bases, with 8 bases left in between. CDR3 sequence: CASSLRFGTQYF. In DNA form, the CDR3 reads TGTGCCAGCAGCTTACGTTTTGGGACCCAGTACTTC.

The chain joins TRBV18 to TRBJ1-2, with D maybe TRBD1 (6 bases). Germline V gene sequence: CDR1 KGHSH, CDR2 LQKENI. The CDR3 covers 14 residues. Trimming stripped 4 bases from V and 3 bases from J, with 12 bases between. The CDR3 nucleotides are TGTGCCAGCTCACTCCGGGGGCCGGACTATGGCTACACCTTC. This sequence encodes CASSLRGPDYGYTF.